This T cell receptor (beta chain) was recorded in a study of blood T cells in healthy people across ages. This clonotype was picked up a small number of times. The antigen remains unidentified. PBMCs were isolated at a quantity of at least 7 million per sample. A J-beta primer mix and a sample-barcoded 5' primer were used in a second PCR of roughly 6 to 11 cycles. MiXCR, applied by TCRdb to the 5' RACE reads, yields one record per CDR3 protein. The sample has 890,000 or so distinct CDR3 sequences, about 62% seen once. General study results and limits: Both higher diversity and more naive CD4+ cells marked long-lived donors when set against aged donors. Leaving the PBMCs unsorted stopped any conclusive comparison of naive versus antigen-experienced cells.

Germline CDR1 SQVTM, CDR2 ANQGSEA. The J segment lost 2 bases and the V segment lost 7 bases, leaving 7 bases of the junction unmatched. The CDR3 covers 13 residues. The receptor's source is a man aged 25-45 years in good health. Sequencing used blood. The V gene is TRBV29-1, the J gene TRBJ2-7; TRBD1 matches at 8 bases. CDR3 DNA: TGCAGCGCCTTGACAGGGGACACCTACGAGCAGTACTTC. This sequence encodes CSALTGDTYEQYF.